This is a list of T cell receptor beta chains from one sample in a study of long-term antiretroviral therapy in people with HIV. The repertoire was sequenced with immunoSEQ multiplex PCR; TCRdb's copy has only in-frame clones and lacks some. The table lists 10,000 to 15,000 clones, around 77% of them singletons. The specimen was unsorted PBMCs, collected 0.5 years before starting antiretroviral therapy. These TCRs come from a woman aged 40 to 50 with HIV. The CDR3 runs from the conserved cysteine through the conserved F or W.

v_gene,j_gene,CDR3aa
TRBV29-1,TRBJ1-2,CSVEPGQGYGYTF
TRBV11-3,TRBJ1-2,CASSLSGATSYGYTF
TRBV5-6,TRBJ2-5,CASSLRASYQETQYF
TRBV5-5,TRBJ1-1,CASSIGWWTEAFF
TRBV6-5,TRBJ1-2,CASSRQGAWLGYTF
TRBV11-3,TRBJ2-3,CASSLGRVGDTQYF
TRBV2,TRBJ1-5,CASSEARGQADQPQHF
TRBV7-9,TRBJ2-5,CASSAGLAGAETQYF
TRBV11-3,TRBJ2-5,CASNLAGSRETQYF
TRBV30,TRBJ1-1,CAWSVLVSEAFF
TRBV5-6,TRBJ1-4,CASSWARGDDNEKLFF
TRBV6-5,TRBJ1-1,CASSSGVVDTEAFF
TRBV5-1,TRBJ1-2,CASSLDSSYGYTF
TRBV4-1,TRBJ2-7,CASSQRGHAVSESYEQYF
TRBV18,TRBJ1-1,CASSADGNTEAFF
TRBV19,TRBJ2-2,CASGVLHGELFF
TRBV18,TRBJ1-5,CASSPDRGGNQPQHF
TRBV15,TRBJ1-1,CATSRDGTGFF
TRBV7-9,TRBJ2-7,CASSLGTGPEQYF
TRBV13,TRBJ2-3,CASSLIANPPDTQYF
TRBV6-5,TRBJ2-7,CASSFGQGSSNEQYF
TRBV6-5,TRBJ1-2,CASSYLRTGGGYGYTF
TRBV6-6,TRBJ1-1,CASSPMSNTEAFF
TRBV12-5,TRBJ2-3,CASGGRGLLETNTQYF
TRBV29-1,TRBJ2-7,CSVEAGSYEQYF
TRBV18,TRBJ2-3,CASSPGRTDTQYF
TRBV4-3,TRBJ1-5,CASSQEVEGNQPQHF
TRBV5-5,TRBJ1-4,CASSTISPGQAYNEKLFF
TRBV18,TRBJ2-7,CASSIGIGGSDEQYF
TRBV4-1,TRBJ2-7,CASSQEDRGPYEQYF
TRBV4-1,TRBJ2-3,CASSLDMSTDTQYF
TRBV6-6,TRBJ2-2,CASSTPGGTGELFF
TRBV4-3,TRBJ2-4,CASSQGVQDIQYF
TRBV5-4,TRBJ2-7,CASSLMGQGAYEQYF
TRBV11-3,TRBJ2-7,CASSRDTYEQYF
TRBV5-1,TRBJ1-1,CASSSDSPLEAFF
TRBV7-9,TRBJ1-6,CASSLARVDGLGSPLHF
TRBV9,TRBJ2-7,CASSALTGFNEQYF
TRBV5-1,TRBJ2-5,CASSWTGFKETQYF
TRBV11-2,TRBJ1-4,CASSSTVALSEKLFF